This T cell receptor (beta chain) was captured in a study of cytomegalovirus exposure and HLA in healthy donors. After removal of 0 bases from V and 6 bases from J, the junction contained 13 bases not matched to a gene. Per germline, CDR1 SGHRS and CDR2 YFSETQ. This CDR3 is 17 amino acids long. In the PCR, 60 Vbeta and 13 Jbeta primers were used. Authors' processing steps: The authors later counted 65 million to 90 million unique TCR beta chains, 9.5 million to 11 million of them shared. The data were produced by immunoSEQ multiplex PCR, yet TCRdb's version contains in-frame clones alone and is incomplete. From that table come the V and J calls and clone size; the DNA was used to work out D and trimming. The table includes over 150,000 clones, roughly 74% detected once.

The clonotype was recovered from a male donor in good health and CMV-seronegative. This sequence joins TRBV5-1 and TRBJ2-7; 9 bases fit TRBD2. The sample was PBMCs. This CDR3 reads CASSLDGSGGSVGEQYF. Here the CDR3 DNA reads TGCGCCAGCAGCTTGGATGGTAGCGGGGGATCGGTTGGCGAGCAGTACTTC.